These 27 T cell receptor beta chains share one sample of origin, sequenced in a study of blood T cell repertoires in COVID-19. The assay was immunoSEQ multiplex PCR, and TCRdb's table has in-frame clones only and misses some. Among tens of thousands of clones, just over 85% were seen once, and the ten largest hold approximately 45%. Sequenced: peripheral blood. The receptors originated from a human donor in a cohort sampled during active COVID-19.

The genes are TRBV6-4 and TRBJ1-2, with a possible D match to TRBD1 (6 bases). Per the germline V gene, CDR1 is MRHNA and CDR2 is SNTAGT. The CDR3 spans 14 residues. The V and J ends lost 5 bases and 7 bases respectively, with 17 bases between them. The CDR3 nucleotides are TGTGCCAGCAGTCCATTACAGGGAACCGGTGGCTACACCTTC. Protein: CASSPLQGTGGYTF.

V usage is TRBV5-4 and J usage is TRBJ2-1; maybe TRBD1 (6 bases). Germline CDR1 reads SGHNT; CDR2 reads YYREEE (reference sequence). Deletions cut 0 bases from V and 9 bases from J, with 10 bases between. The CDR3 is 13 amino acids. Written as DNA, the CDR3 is TGTGCCAGCAGCTTGGACGGACAGTTTGAGCAGTTCTTC. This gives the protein CASSLDGQFEQFF. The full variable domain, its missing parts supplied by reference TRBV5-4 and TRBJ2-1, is ETGVTQSPTHLIKTRGQQVTLRCSSQSGHNTVSWYQQALGQGPQFIFQYYREEENGRGNFPPRFSGLQFPNYSSELNVNALELDDSALYLCASSLDGQFEQFFGPGTRLTVL.

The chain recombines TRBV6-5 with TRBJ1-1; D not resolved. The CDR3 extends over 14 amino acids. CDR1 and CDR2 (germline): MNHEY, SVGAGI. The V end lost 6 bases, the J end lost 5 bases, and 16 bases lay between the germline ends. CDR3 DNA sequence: TGTGCCAGCAGGATAGAATACCTGAGGACTGAAGCTTTCTTT. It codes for CASRIEYLRTEAFF.

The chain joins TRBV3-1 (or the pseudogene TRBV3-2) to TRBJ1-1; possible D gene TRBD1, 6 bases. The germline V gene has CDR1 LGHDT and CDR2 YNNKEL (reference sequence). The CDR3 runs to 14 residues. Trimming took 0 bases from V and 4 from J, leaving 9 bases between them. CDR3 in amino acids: CASSQDGRGTEAFF. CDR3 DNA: TGTGCCAGCAGCCAAGACGGCAGGGGCACTGAAGCTTTCTTT.

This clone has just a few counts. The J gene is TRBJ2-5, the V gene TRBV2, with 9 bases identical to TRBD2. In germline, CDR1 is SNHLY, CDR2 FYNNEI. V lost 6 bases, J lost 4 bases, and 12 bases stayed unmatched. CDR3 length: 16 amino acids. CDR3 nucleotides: TGTGCCAGCAGGCCGGCTACCAATAGCGGGAGAGAGACCCAGTACTTC. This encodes CASRPATNSGRETQYF.

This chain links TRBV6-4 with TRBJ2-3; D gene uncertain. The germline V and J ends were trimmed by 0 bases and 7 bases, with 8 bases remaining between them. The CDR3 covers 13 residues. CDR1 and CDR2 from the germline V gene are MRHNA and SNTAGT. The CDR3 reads CASSDSARNTQYF. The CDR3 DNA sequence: TGTGCCAGCAGTGACTCGGCGCGGAATACGCAGTATTTT.

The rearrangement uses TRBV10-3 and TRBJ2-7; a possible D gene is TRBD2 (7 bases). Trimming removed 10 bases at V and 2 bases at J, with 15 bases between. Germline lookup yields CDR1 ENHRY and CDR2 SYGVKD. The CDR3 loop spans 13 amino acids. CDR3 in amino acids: CATGSGGPYEQYF. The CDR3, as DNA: TGTGCCACCGGGTCGGGGGGCCCCTACGAGCAGTACTTC.

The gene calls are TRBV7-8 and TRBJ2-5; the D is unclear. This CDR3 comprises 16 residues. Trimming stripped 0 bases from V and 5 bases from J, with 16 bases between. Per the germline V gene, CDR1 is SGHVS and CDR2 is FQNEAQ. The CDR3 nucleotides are TGTGCCAGCAGCTTAGCAAACCCACACAGTACGGAGACCCAGTACTTC. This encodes CASSLANPHSTETQYF.

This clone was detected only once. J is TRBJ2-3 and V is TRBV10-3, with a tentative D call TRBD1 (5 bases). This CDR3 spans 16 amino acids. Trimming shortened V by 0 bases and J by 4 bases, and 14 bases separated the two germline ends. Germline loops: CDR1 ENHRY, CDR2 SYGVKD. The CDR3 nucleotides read TGTGCCATCAGTGAGTCGGATGAACAGGTTCCAGATACGCAGTATTTT. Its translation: CAISESDEQVPDTQYF.

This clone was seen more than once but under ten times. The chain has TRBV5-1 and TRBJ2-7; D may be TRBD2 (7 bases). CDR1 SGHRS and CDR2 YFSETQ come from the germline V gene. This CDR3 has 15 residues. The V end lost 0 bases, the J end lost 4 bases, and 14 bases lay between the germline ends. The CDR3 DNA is TGCGCCAGCAGCTTGGCCGGACTAGGGGGGTACGAGCAGTACTTC. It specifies CASSLAGLGGYEQYF.

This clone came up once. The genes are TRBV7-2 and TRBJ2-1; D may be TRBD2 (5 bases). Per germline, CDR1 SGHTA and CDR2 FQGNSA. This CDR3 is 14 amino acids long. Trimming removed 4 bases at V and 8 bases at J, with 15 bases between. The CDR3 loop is CASSSWRAGDEQFF. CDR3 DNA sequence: TGTGCCAGCAGCTCCTGGCGGGCGGGCGATGAGCAGTTCTTC.

Here the CDR3 reads CASSPGQGGQETQYF. The CDR3 nucleotides read TGCGCCAGCAGCCCGGGACAGGGAGGACAAGAGACCCAGTACTTC. The chain employs TRBV5-1 and TRBJ2-5; 9 bases align to TRBD1. Germline loops: CDR1 SGHRS, CDR2 YFSETQ. J lost 2 bases, V lost 4 bases, and 6 bases had no gene match. The CDR3 is made up of 15 amino acids.

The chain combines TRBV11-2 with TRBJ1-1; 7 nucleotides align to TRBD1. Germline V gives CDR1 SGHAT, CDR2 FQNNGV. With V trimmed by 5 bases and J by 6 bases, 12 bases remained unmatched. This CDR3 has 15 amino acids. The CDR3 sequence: CASSANLGGASEAFF. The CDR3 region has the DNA TGTGCCAGCAGCGCGAACTTAGGGGGCGCATCTGAAGCTTTCTTT.

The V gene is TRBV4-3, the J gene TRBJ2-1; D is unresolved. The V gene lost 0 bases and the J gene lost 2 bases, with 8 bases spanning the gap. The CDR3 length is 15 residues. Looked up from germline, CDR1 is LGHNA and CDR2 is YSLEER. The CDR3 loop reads CASSQDRTAYNEQFF. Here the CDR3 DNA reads TGCGCCAGCAGCCAAGATAGAACGGCCTACAATGAGCAGTTCTTC.

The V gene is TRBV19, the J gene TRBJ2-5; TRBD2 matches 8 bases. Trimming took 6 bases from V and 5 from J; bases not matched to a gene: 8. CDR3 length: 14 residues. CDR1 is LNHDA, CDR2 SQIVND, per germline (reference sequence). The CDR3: CASSQTGGPETQYF. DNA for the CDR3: TGTGCCAGTAGCCAAACGGGGGGGCCTGAGACCCAGTACTTC.

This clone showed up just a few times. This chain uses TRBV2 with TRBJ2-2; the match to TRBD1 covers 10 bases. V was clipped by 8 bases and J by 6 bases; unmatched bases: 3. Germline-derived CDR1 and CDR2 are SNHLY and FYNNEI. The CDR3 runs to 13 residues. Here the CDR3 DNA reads TGTGCCAGCTTGGGACAGGGGCCCGGGGAGCTGTTTTTT. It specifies CASLGQGPGELFF.

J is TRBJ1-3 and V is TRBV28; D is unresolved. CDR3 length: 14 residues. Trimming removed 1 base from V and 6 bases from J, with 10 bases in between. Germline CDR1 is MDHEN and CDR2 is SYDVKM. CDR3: CASSLLGTENTIYF. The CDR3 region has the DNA TGTGCCAGCAGTTTATTGGGCACGGAAAACACCATATATTTT. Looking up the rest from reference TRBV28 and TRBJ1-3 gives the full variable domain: DVKVTQSSRYLVKRTGEKVFLECVQDMDHENMFWYRQDPGLGLRLIYFSYDVKMKEKGDIPEGYSVSREKKERFSLILESASTNQTSMYLCASSLLGTENTIYFGEGSWLTVV.

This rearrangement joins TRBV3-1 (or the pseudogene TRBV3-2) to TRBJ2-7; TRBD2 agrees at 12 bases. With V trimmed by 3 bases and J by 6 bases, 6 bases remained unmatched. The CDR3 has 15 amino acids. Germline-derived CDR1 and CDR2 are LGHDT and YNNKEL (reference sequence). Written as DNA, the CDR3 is TGTGCCAGCAGCCAGATGGGACTAGCGGGTACCGAGCAGTACTTC. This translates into CASSQMGLAGTEQYF.

CDR3 DNA: TGTGCCAGCACAGGGCCCAGCAATCAGCCCCAGCATTTT. Protein product: CASTGPSNQPQHF. The rearrangement links TRBV12-3 or TRBV12-4 to TRBJ1-5; D perhaps matches TRBD1 (5 bases). Trimming pared 7 bases from V and 1 base from J, leaving 8 bases between. The CDR3 has 13 residues.

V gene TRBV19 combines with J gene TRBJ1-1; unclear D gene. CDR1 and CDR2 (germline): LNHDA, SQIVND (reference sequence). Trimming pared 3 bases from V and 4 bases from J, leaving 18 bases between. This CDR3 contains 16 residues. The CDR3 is CASSMGTLGRGTEAFF. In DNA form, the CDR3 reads TGTGCCAGTAGTATGGGTACACTCGGGCGGGGCACTGAAGCTTTCTTT.

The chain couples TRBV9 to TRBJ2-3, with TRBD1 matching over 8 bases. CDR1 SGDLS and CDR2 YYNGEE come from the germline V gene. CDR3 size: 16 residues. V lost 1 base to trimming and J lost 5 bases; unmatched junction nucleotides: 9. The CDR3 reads CASSVTGGIGGDTQYF. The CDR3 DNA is TGTGCCAGCAGCGTAACAGGGGGAATAGGTGGAGATACGCAGTATTTT.

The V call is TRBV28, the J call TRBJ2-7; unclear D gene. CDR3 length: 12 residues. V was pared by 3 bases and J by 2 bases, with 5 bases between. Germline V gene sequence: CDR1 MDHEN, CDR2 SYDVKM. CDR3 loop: CASSFQTYEQYF. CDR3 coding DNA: TGTGCCAGCAGTTTCCAAACCTACGAGCAGTACTTC.

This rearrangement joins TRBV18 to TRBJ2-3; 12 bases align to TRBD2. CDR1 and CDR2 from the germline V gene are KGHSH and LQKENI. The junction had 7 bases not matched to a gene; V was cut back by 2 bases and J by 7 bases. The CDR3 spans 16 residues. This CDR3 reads CASSPFTSGRRNTQYF. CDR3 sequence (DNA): TGTGCCAGCTCACCATTCACTAGCGGGAGGAGAAATACGCAGTATTTT. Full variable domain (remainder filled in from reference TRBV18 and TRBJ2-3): NAGVMQNPRHLVRRRGQEARLRCSPMKGHSHVYWYRQLPEEGLKFMVYLQKENIIDESGMPKERFSAEFPKEGPSILRIQQVVRGDSAAYFCASSPFTSGRRNTQYFGPGTRLTVL.

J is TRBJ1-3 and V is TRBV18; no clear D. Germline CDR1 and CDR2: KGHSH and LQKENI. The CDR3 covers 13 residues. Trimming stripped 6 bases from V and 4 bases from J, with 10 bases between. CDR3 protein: CASSGGSGNTIYF. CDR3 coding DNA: TGTGCCAGCTCCGGCGGGTCAGGAAACACCATATATTTT.

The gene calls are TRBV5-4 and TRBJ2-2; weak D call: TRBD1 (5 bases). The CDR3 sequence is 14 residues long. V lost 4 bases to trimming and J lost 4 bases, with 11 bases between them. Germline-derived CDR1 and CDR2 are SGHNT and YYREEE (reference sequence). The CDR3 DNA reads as TGTGCCAGCAGCGACAAGGGGATCACCGGGGAGCTGTTTTTT. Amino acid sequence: CASSDKGITGELFF.

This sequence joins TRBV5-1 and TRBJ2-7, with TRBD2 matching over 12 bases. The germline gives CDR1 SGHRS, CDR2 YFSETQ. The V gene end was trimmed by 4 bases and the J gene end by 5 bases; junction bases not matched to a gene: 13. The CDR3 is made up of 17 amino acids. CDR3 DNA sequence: TGCGCCAGCAGCCTACGACTTCTAGCGGGAGGGGGAGACGAGCAGTACTTC. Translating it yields CASSLRLLAGGGDEQYF.

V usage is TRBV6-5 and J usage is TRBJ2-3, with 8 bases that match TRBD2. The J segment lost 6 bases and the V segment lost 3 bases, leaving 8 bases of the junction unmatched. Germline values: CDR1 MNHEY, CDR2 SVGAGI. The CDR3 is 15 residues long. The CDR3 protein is CASSYQSGSGDTQYF. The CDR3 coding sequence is TGTGCCAGCAGTTATCAAAGCGGGAGTGGGGATACGCAGTATTTT.